This T cell receptor (beta chain) was identified in a study of T cells after yellow fever vaccination. Study background: Fractions with few cells were prepared using SMART-Seq v4 Ultra Low Input. Study outcomes and limitations: Clones from primary vaccination mostly reappeared after the booster (around 96% CD4, approximately 91% CD8). Only a small proportion of the clonotypes turned up in both the CD4 and the CD8 compartments, likely arising from convergent recombination.

Making TCR cDNA involved 5'RACE template switching, which added UMIs and a universal primer site. Each CDR3 protein gets one entry after TCRdb re-called the 5' RACE reads with MiXCR. Seen here are roughly 300,000 distinct CDR3 sequences, around 7% observed once, and the top ten hold roughly a sixth. Losses at the gene ends were 0 bases for V and 4 bases for J; bases not matched to a gene: 3. The CDR3 extends over 15 amino acids. From germline, CDR1 is LGHNA and CDR2 YNFKEQ. This clonotype came up many times. What it recognizes is unknown. The receptor's source is a man in his late teens or twenties who received the YFV17D yellow fever vaccine. The material sequenced was PBMCs, taken roughly 45 days after the first yellow fever vaccination. V is TRBV4-2 and J is TRBJ2-3, with 8 bases that match TRBD2. CDR3 sequence: CASSQDRGGPDTQYF. The CDR3 DNA sequence: TGTGCCAGCAGCCAAGATCGGGGGGGCCCAGATACGCAGTATTTT.